Following are 22 T cell receptor beta chains from one sample sequenced in a study of Tregs in tolerant kidney transplant recipients. Using immunoSEQ multiplex PCR, the repertoire was profiled, and TCRdb retains in-frame clones only, with some absent. Among tens of thousands of clones, about 83% were seen once, and the ten largest hold about 4.5%. Material for sequencing was CD4+ T cells from blood. The receptors stem from a human donor in good health.

CDR3 sequence reads: CASSLGEGSNTQYF. CDR3 DNA sequence: TGCGCCAGCAGCTTGGGCGAGGGGAGTAATACGCAGTATTTT. The chain is built from TRBV5-1 and TRBJ2-3; D tentatively fits TRBD1 or TRBD2 (5 bases each). V was clipped by 0 bases and J by 7 bases, with 12 bases between them. The CDR3 has 14 residues. CDR1 is SGHRS, CDR2 YFSETQ, per germline. The full variable domain, rest sourced from reference TRBV5-1 and TRBJ2-3, is KAGVTQTPRYLIKTRGQQVTLSCSPISGHRSVSWYQQTPGQGLQFLFEYFSETQRNKGNFPGRFSGRQFSNSRSEMNVSTLELGDSALYLCASSLGEGSNTQYFGPGTRLTVL.

This clone was seen only once. Germline is not matched at one junction end, which may reflect a read error. The chain carries TRBV4-1 and TRBJ2-1; D remains ambiguous. The CDR3 covers 14 residues. The germline V gene encodes CDR1 MGHRA and CDR2 YSYEKL. CDR3 DNA sequence: TGCGCCAACAGCCCGGGCGGCTCCTACAATGAGCAGTTCTTC. This translates into CANSPGGSYNEQFF.

V is TRBV29-1 and J is TRBJ2-7, with D possibly TRBD1 on 6 matching bases. The length of the CDR3 is 19 residues. In germline, CDR1 is SQVTM, CDR2 ANQGSEA. Between the trimmed V and J ends, which lost 6 bases and 2 bases, there was a span of 32 bases. CDR3 bases: TGCAGCGTCGTGTACCCGGGACACTCGCACGGCGGTTGGCCCTACGAGCAGTACTTC. This gives the protein CSVVYPGHSHGGWPYEQYF.

V is TRBV11-2 and J is TRBJ2-5; the match to TRBD2 covers 8 bases. With 5 bases clipped from V and 7 bases from J, the junction kept 6 bases outside the gene matches. Germline assignment: CDR1 SGHAT and CDR2 FQNNGV. CDR3 size: 13 residues. In DNA, the CDR3 is TGTGCCAGCAGCCTCGGGGGGGAGGGGACCCAGTACTTC. Residues: CASSLGGEGTQYF.

The V gene is TRBV11-2, the J gene TRBJ1-1; D possibly corresponds to TRBD1 (5 bases). CDR1 and CDR2 (germline): SGHAT, FQNNGV. The ends were cut back, 0 bases at V and 0 bases at J, with 14 bases in the middle. This CDR3 has 17 amino acids. In DNA form, the CDR3 reads TGTGCCAGCAGCTTAGATAGCAGGGTTATTGTGAACACTGAAGCTTTCTTT. Its protein product is CASSLDSRVIVNTEAFF.

V and J are TRBV6-1 and TRBJ2-7, with D maybe TRBD2 (5 bases). The CDR3 extends over 13 amino acids. Per the germline V gene, CDR1 is MNHNS and CDR2 is SASEGT. V was pared by 7 bases and J by 1 base, with 11 bases between. The CDR3 DNA is TGTGCCAGCAACCGGGATAGATCCTACGAGCAGTACTTC. Protein sequence: CASNRDRSYEQYF.

The DNA for the CDR3 is TGTGCCAGCAGCTTGGATATTGAAGCTTTCTTT. The encoded protein is CASSLDIEAFF. This chain links TRBV5-6 with TRBJ1-1; no definite D call. Trimming removed 0 bases at V and 7 bases at J, with 4 bases between. The CDR3 extends over 11 amino acids. Germline-derived CDR1 and CDR2 are SGHDT and YYEEEE.

The rearrangement uses TRBV7-2 and TRBJ2-1; D might be TRBD1 (6 bases). The CDR3 contains 15 residues. V lost 3 bases, J lost 9 bases, and 18 bases lay in between. Germline CDR1 SGHTA, CDR2 FQGNSA. CDR3 nucleotides: TGTGCCAGCAGCTTCTTGACAGGCCCAGGCGGTGAGCAGTTCTTC. Its protein product is CASSFLTGPGGEQFF.

This chain joins TRBV5-1 and TRBJ2-7; no reliable D call. The CDR3 runs to 14 residues. V gave up 2 bases and J gave up 2 bases, with 11 bases separating them. CDR1 and CDR2 (germline): SGHRS, YFSETQ. This CDR3 reads CASSFASSPYEQYF. For the CDR3, the DNA is TGCGCCAGCAGCTTTGCCTCGTCACCCTACGAGCAGTACTTC.

In the case of this clone: Additional DNA sequences in this sample encode the identical CDR3. V gene TRBV5-4 combines with J gene TRBJ1-6, with D unresolved. The CDR3 sequence is 14 residues long. V was cut by 0 bases and J by 5 bases, with 6 bases left in between. Germline V gives CDR1 SGHNT, CDR2 YYREEE (reference sequence). The CDR3 reads CASSLDRDNSPLHF. CDR3 coding DNA: TGTGCCAGCAGCTTGGATAGGGATAATTCACCCCTCCACTTT.

CDR3 sequence reads: CASSSLVDRHGRGYTF. The CDR3 DNA sequence: TGTGCCAGTAGTAGTCTAGTCGACAGACACGGACGGGGCTACACCTTC. The V and J genes are TRBV19 and TRBJ1-2; tentatively, D is TRBD1 (5 bases). The CDR3 runs 16 residues. Trimming cost V 4 bases and J 8 bases, with 23 bases left between them. Per the germline V gene, CDR1 is LNHDA and CDR2 is SQIVND (reference sequence).

This rearrangement joins TRBV30 to TRBJ1-2; D is unclear. The germline V gene has CDR1 GTSNPN and CDR2 SVGIG (reference sequence). The CDR3 sequence is 14 residues long. V lost 5 bases and J 0 bases, leaving 13 bases between the germline ends. The CDR3 sequence is CAWGLGATNYGYTF. The CDR3 DNA reads as TGTGCCTGGGGCCTTGGCGCTACTAACTATGGCTACACCTTC.

The V gene is TRBV6-1, the J gene TRBJ2-4; D may be TRBD2 (5 bases). The V gene lost 6 bases and the J gene lost 3 bases, with 12 bases spanning the gap. Germline-derived CDR1 and CDR2 are MNHNS and SASEGT. The CDR3 contains 14 residues. CDR3 in amino acids: CASRALEGKNIQYF. CDR3 nucleotide sequence: TGTGCCAGCAGGGCACTAGAGGGCAAAAACATTCAGTACTTC.

The chain's CDR3 is CASSIRPSSVQETQYF. The CDR3 DNA reads as TGTGCCAGTAGTATCCGCCCGAGTAGTGTCCAAGAGACCCAGTACTTC. The chain combines TRBV19 with TRBJ2-5; no firm D call. The CDR3 contains 16 residues. Germline loops: CDR1 LNHDA, CDR2 SQIVND (reference sequence). V lost 3 bases and J lost 1, with 15 bases in between.

The chain has TRBV4-1 and TRBJ2-7; 8 bases align to TRBD1. Germline V gene data show CDR1 as MGHRA and CDR2 as YSYEKL. The CDR3 consists of 14 residues. J gave up 3 bases and V 4 bases, and 5 bases lay outside the gene matches. Here the CDR3 reads CASSRPGQDYEQYF. The CDR3 DNA sequence: TGCGCCAGCAGCCGGCCGGGACAGGACTACGAGCAGTACTTC.

This rearrangement joins TRBV7-9 to TRBJ1-3; D is undetermined. The CDR3 is made up of 15 amino acids. V lost 1 base, J lost 0 bases, and 7 bases lay in between. Germline values: CDR1 SEHNR, CDR2 FQNEAQ (reference sequence). The DNA for the CDR3 is TGTGCCAGCAGCTTAGTGGCAGACTCTGGAAACACCATATATTTT. Translating gives CASSLVADSGNTIYF. The complete variable domain, with remaining parts taken from reference TRBV7-9 and TRBJ1-3, reads DTGVSQNPRHKITKRGQNVTFRCDPISEHNRLYWYRQTLGQGPEFLTYFQNEAQLEKSRLLSDRFSAERPKGSFSTLEIQRTEQGDSAMYLCASSLVADSGNTIYFGEGSWLTVV.

This clone was recorded a few times. The chain links TRBV2 to TRBJ1-2; a weak D match, TRBD1 (5 bases). The germline V gene has CDR1 SNHLY and CDR2 FYNNEI. CDR3 length: 13 amino acids. The V and J ends lost 4 bases and 7 bases respectively, with 13 bases between them. The CDR3 nucleotides read TGTGCCAGCAGTGTGGAAGGGGTAGGTGGCTACACCTTC. It encodes CASSVEGVGGYTF.

This clone was counted between two and nine times. The rearrangement joins TRBV9 to TRBJ1-2; D remains ambiguous. CDR1 SGDLS and CDR2 YYNGEE come from the germline V gene. Trimming took off 3 bases at V and 3 bases at J, with 3 bases between the two ends. The CDR3 is 11 residues long. The CDR3 here is CASSGYYGYTF. The CDR3 nucleotides are TGTGCCAGCAGCGGGTACTATGGCTACACCTTC.

The gene calls are TRBV7-2 and TRBJ2-7, with 8 bases aligning to TRBD1. The CDR3 has 13 residues. After removal of 5 bases from V and 5 bases from J, the junction contained 5 bases not matched to a gene. The germline gives CDR1 SGHTA, CDR2 FQGNSA. CDR3 nucleotide sequence: TGTGCCAGCAGCCAGAGGACAGGGAACGAGCAGTACTTC. Translating gives CASSQRTGNEQYF.

The rearrangement links TRBV27 to TRBJ2-5; a possible D gene is TRBD1 (5 bases). Trimming removed 3 bases from V and 2 bases from J, with 7 bases in between. The CDR3 is 13 amino acids. CDR1 MNHEY and CDR2 SMNVEV come from the germline V gene (reference sequence). CDR3: CASSLDKQETQYF. The CDR3 DNA follows: TGTGCCAGCAGTTTGGACAAGCAAGAGACCCAGTACTTC.

This rearrangement joins TRBV28 to TRBJ2-7; D remains unclear. The CDR3 has 14 residues. Deletions cut 6 bases from V and 0 bases from J, with 12 bases between. Per germline, CDR1 MDHEN and CDR2 SYDVKM. The CDR3 nucleotides are TGTGCCAGCAGCAGTACCTTAAGCTCCTACGAGCAGTACTTC. It encodes CASSSTLSSYEQYF.

This clone was seen more than once but under ten times. This rearrangement joins TRBV9 to TRBJ1-1, with D uncertain. The CDR3 is 13 amino acids. The germline gives CDR1 SGDLS, CDR2 YYNGEE. The ends were cut back, 6 bases at V and 4 bases at J, with 13 bases in the middle. The CDR3 DNA reads TGTGCCAGCACCCGAATCGGTGGCACTGAAGCTTTCTTT. This encodes CASTRIGGTEAFF. Drawing the rest from reference TRBV9 and TRBJ1-1, the complete variable domain is DSGVTQTPKHLITATGQRVTLRCSPRSGDLSVYWYQQSLDQGLQFLIQYYNGEERAKGNILERFSAQQFPDLHSELNLSSLELGDSALYFCASTRIGGTEAFFGQGTRLTVV.